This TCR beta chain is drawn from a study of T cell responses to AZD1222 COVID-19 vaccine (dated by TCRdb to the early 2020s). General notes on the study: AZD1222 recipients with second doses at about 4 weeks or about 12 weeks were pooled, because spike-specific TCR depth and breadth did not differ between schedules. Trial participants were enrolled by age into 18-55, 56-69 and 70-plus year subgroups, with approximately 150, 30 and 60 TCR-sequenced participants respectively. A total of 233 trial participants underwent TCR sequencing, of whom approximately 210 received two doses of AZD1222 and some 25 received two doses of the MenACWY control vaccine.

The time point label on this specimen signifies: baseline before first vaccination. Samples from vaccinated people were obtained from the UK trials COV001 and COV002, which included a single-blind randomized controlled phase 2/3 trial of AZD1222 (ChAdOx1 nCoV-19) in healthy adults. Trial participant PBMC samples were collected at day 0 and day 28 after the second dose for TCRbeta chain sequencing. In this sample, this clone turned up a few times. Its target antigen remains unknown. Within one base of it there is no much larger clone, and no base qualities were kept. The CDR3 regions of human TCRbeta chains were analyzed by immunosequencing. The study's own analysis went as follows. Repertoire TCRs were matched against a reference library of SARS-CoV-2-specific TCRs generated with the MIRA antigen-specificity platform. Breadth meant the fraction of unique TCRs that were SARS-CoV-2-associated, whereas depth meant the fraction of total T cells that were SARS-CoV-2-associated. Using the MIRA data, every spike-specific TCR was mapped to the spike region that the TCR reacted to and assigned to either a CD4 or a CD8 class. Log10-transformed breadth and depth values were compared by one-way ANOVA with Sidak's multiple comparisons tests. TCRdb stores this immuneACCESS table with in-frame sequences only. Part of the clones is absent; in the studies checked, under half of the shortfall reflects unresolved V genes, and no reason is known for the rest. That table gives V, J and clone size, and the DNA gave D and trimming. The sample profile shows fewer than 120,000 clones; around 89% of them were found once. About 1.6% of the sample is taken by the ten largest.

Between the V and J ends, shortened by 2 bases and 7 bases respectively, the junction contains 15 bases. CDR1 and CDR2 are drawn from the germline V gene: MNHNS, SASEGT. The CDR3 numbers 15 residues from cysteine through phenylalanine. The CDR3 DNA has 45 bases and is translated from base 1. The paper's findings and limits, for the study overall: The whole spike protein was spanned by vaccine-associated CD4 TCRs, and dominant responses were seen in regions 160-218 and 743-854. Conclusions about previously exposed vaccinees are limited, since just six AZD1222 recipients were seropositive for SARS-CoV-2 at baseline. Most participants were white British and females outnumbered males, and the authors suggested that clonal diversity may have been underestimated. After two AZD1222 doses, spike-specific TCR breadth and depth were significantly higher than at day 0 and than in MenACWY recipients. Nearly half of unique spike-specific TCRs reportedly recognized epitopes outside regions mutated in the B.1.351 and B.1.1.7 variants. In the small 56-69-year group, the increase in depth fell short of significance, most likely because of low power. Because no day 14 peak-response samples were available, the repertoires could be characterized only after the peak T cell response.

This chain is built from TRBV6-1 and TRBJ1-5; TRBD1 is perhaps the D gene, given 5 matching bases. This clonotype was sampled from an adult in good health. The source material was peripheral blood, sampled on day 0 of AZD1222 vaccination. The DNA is TGTGCCAGCAGTGAAACCGGAGGGGAGTCCCAGCCCCAGCATTTT. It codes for CASSETGGESQPQHF.